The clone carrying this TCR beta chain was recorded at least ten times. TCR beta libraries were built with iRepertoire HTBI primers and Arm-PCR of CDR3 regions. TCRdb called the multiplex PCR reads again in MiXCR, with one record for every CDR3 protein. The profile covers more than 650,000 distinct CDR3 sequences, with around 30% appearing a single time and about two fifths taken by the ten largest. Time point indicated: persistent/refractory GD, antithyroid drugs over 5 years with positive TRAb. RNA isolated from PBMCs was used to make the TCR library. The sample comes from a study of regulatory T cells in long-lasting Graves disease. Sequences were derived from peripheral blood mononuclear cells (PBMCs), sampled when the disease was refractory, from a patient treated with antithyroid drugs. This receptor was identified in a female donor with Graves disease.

Here the CDR3 reads CASSLGEGTEAFF. The DNA of the CDR3 is TGTGCCAGCAGCTTAGGGGAAGGAACTGAAGCTTTCTTT. The V gene is TRBV7-9, the J gene TRBJ1-1, with D uncertain. The CDR3 length is 13 residues. Trimming cost V 1 base and J 5 bases, with 8 bases left between them. Germline-derived CDR1 and CDR2 are SEHNR and FQNEAQ (reference sequence). Full variable domain (remainder filled in from reference TRBV7-9 and TRBJ1-1): DTGVSQNPRHKITKRGQNVTFRCDPISEHNRLYWYRQTLGQGPEFLTYFQNEAQLEKSRLLSDRFSAERPKGSFSTLEIQRTEQGDSAMYLCASSLGEGTEAFFGQGTRLTVV.